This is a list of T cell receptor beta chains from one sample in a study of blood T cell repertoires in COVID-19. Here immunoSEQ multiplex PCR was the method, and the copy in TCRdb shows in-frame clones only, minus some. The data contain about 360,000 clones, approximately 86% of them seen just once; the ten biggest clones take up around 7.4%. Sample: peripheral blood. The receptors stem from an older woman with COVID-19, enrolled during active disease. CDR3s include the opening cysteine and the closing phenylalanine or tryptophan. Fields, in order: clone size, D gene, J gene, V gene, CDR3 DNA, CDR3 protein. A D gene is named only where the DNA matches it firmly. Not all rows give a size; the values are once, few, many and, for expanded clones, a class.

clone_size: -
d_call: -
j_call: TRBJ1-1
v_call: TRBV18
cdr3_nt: TGTGCCAGCTCAACCGGGACTATGGGCCTGAACACTGAAGCTTTCTTT
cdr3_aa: CASSTGTMGLNTEAFF

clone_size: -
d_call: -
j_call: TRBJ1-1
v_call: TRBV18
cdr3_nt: TGTGCCAGCTCACCAGCGGACATCAGGACTGAAGCTTTCTTT
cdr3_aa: CASSPADIRTEAFF

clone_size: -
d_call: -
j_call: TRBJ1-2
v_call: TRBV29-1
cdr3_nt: TGCAGCGTTGCTATGGGGCCTCTTAACTATGGCTACACCTTC
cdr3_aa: CSVAMGPLNYGYTF

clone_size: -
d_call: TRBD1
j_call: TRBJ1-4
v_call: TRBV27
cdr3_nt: TGTGCCAGCAGTTGGCAGGGGGCGAACGAAAAACTGTTTTTT
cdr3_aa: CASSWQGANEKLFF

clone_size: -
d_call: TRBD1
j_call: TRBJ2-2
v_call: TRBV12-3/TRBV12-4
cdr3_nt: TGTGCCAGCAGTACCACAGGGGCCGGGGAGCTGTTTTTT
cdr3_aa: CASSTTGAGELFF

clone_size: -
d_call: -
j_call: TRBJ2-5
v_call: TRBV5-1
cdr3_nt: TGCGCCAGCAGTAGAACAGGGACCCAAGAGACCCAGTACTTC
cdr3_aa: CASSRTGTQETQYF

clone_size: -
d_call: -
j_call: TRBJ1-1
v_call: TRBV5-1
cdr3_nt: TGCGCCAGCAGCTTCTTAGAGCACACTGAAGCTTTCTTT
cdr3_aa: CASSFLEHTEAFF

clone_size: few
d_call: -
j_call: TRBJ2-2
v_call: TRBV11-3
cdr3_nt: TGTGCCAGCAGCTTAGATCAGCAGGGGACCACCGGGGAGCTGTTTTTT
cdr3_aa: CASSLDQQGTTGELFF

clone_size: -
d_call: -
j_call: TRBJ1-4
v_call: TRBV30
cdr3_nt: TGTGCCTGGAGTCCGGCGGCCTTTGCAACTAATGAAAAACTGTTTTTT
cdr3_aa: CAWSPAAFATNEKLFF

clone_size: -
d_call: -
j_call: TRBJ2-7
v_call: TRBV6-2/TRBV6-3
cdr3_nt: TGTGCCAGCAGTCGCTTAAGGGCGGGGGCTTCCTACGAGCAGTACTTC
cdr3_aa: CASSRLRAGASYEQYF

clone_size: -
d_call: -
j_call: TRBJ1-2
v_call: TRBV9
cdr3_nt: TGTGCCAGTGGGCAGCCCTATGGCTACACCTTC
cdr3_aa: CASGQPYGYTF

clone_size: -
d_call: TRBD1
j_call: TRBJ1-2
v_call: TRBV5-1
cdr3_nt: TGCGCCAGCAGCCTAGAGACAGGGAACTATGGCTACACCTTC
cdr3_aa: CASSLETGNYGYTF

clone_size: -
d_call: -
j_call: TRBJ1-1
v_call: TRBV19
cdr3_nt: TGTGCCAGTAGTATTCAAGGGGGCACTGAAGCTTTCTTT
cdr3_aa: CASSIQGGTEAFF

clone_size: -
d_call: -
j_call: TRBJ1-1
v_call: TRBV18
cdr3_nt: TGTGCCAGCTCCCAACTCACGGACACGTCAAACACTGAAGCTTTCTTT
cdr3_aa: CASSQLTDTSNTEAFF

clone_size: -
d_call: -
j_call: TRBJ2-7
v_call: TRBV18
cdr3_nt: TGTGCCAGCTCACCACTAGGGGCCCAACAGGGCTACGAGCAGTACTTC
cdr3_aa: CASSPLGAQQGYEQYF

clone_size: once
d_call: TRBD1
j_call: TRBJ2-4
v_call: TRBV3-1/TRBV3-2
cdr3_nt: TGTGCCAGCAGCCCACGGACAGGGGGAGCCAAAAACATTCAGTACTTC
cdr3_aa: CASSPRTGGAKNIQYF

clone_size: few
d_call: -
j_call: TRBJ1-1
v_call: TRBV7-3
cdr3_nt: TGTGCCAGCAGCTTGCAGTCTGGGAACACTGAAGCTTTCTTT
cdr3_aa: CASSLQSGNTEAFF

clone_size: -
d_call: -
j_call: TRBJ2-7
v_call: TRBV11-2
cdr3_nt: TGTGCCAGCAGCTTAGTTTCCGGGGAGCAGTACTTC
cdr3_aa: CASSLVSGEQYF

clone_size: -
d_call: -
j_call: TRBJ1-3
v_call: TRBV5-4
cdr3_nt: TGTGCCAGCAGCTACGACAGATTTAGCTCTGGAAACACCATATATTTT
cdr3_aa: CASSYDRFSSGNTIYF

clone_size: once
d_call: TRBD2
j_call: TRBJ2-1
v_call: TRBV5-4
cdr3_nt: TGTGCCAGCAGCTTTAGGTCTAGCGGGGGGGCCGGGAATGAGCAGTTCTTC
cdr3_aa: CASSFRSSGGAGNEQFF

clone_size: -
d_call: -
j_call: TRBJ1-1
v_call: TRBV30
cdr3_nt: TGTGCCTGGAGTCGGCCAGGGGCGGGGGGAACTGAAGCTTTCTTT
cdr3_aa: CAWSRPGAGGTEAFF

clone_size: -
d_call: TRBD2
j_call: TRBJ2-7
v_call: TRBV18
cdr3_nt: TGTGCCAGCTCACCAGGGAGGGACGGGGGGCAGTACTTC
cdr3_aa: CASSPGRDGGQYF

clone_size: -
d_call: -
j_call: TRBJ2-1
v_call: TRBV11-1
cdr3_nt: TGTGCCAGCAGCCTCACAGGGCCCTCCTACAATGAGCAGTTCTTC
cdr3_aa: CASSLTGPSYNEQFF

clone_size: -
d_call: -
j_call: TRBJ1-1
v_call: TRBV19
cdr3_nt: TGTGCCAGTAGTATTCCGGGGAGGACTGAAGCTTTCTTT
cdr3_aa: CASSIPGRTEAFF

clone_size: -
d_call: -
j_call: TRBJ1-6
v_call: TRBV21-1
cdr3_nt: TGTGCCAGCAGCAAGTCGTTGGGGCGGGGCCTTTTCTCCTATAATTCACCCCTCCACTTT
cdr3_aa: CASSKSLGRGLFSYNSPLHF

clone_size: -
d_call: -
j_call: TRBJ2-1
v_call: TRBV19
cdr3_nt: TGTGCCAGTAGTATCCTAGGAGGGGCTGGGAATGAGCAGTTCTTC
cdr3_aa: CASSILGGAGNEQFF

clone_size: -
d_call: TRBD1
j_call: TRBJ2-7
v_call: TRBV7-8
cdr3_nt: TGTGCCAGCAGCTTCGGGACAGGGGGGACCTACGAGCAGTACTTC
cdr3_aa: CASSFGTGGTYEQYF

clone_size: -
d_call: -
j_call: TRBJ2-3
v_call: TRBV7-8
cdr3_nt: TGTGCCAGCAGCTCCGACCGGGGGAGAAGAGATACGCAGTATTTT
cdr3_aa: CASSSDRGRRDTQYF